This T cell receptor (beta chain) was recovered during a study of shared clonotypes between healthy human individuals (dated by TCRdb to about 2020). General notes on the study: The cohort included a few men and a couple of women between 18 and 49 years of age. For each donor, CD4 naive and CD4 memory were each given three plates, CD8 naive was given two plates, and CD8 memory was given one plate. Blood TCR repertoires of five healthy adults were deeply sequenced to estimate repertoire size and the extent of clonotype sharing between individuals. To increase sequencing depth and limit assay-specific biases, different laboratories used diverse techniques to prepare libraries and sequence TCR repertoires. Per donor, leukapheresis produced somewhere between about 0.94 and 8.9 billion PBMCs. What the research found in general, with its limitations: Because the study included only a small number of donors, the genetic and exposure-history diversity represented was limited. Only blood was sampled, and tissue TCR repertoires likely differ from those in blood. Even with the large sequencing depth, rarefaction of the sorted-subset datasets indicated that sequencing was incomplete. Naive subsets generally had larger estimated clonotype richness than memory subsets did. Pairwise subsampling indicated that sequencing depth was expected to affect the degree of clonotype sharing among donors. Clonotypes shared by all four sorted-subset donors showed higher generation probabilities than non-shared clonotypes. When a handful of donors were compared, the shared fraction of clonotypes was around 5.1% for naive CD4, 3.5% to 4% for naive CD8, 2% to 2.5% for memory CD4, and about 0.36% for memory CD8.

The germline ends are 11 bases apart after V is trimmed by 0 bases and J by 2 bases. The CDR3 has 16 amino acids, counting the end cysteine and phenylalanine. Only CDR3 DNA remains: 48 bases, in frame from the first base. The germline V gene yields LGHNA for CDR1 and YNFKEQ for CDR2. Using the deep immunoSEQ assay, TCR CDR3 regions were amplified from genomic DNA by multiplex PCR. For each cell subset, the extracted genomic DNA was distributed evenly across all wells of several immunoSEQ 96-well plates, and each plate served as one replicate. Each replicate PCR for sorted subsets received about 0.2 ug genomic DNA, equal to roughly 33,000 T cell genomes. The purified libraries were quantified using a Qubit 3.0 fluorometer, sized with a Bioanalyzer 2100, and then quantified again using the KAPA Library Quantification kit. A separate single-read 150-cycle Illumina NextSeq 550 flow cell was used to sequence each immunoSEQ 96-well plate. On the study's bioinformatics: Because the immunoSEQ output held only junctional sequences and lacked quality scores, the filtering could not match the filtering applied to full-length reads. Sequences were annotated with PyIR, a Python wrapper for IgBLAST v1.9, using IMGT germline references to assign V/J genes and CDR3. Reads with weak V/J assignments (E-value above 1e-6), missing CDR3, stop codons, out-of-frame junctions, or ambiguous translated residues were removed. V3J clonotypes were defined by identical inferred V gene, J gene, and CDR3 amino acid sequence. Percentage overlap between repertoires was computed as shared unique clonotypes divided by the size of the smaller repertoire. Repertoire richness was assessed with RTK rarefaction, the Chao1 estimator, and Recon v2.1 estimates of unobserved clonotypes. OLGA was used to compute generation probabilities for all TCRbeta clonotypes that the gDNA method yielded from a handful of donors. The immuneACCESS repertoire file appears here via TCRdb, limited to in-frame rearrangements. These files lack a portion of the clones; in checked studies, under half of the deficit traces to unresolved V genes, and the cause of the others is not known. That table supplies the V and J calls and clone size; D and trimming were determined from the DNA. The sample table contains about 1,900,000 clones; only one count was recorded for around 96% of them. The top ten hold roughly 1% of the sample.

As to this clone: No cognate antigen has been identified for it. Base-call qualities are not available, and no considerably larger clone is one nucleotide away.

CD8 naive samples consisted of CD45RO-negative cells that were positively selected for CCR7, yielding a CD45RA+CCR7+ population without TemRA cells. Healthy HIV-negative adults with no recently reported acute infections or vaccinations were included as donors. All donors were Caucasian adults living in Nashville, Tennessee, USA. After blood collection by leukapheresis, PBMCs were isolated using Ficoll-Histopaque density gradient centrifugation and then cryopreserved in the vapor phase of liquid nitrogen. Analytical flow cytometry was used to check the purity and quantity of every magnetically sorted T cell population. Genomic DNA was isolated from each sorted fraction and quantified by UV absorbance on a Nanodrop 2000c.

This receptor was identified in a man between 18 and 35 years old in good health. The sample consisted of naive CD8+ T cells sorted from blood. The sample's cell subset or site label, decoded: CD45RA+CCR7+. Recombination linked TRBV4-2 to TRBJ2-1; TRBD1 might be the D gene, on 6 matching bases. The CDR3 protein is CASSQEWTAPYNEQFF. Read as DNA, the sequence is TGTGCCAGCAGCCAAGAGTGGACAGCTCCCTACAATGAGCAGTTCTTC.